This TCR beta chain originates from a study of quantifying T cell responses using KT2 cells. About the study: RNA was reverse transcribed with TCR alpha and beta constant-region primers. The T4 ligation step was estimated to exceed 9% efficiency under optimum conditions.

KT2, a clone with a known TCR, was spiked into unfractionated PBMC. A range of KT2-to-PBMC ratios was made using fixed PBMC numbers. There are many counts of this clonotype. The target antigen is unknown. The study's findings and limits: Very high KT2 spike-in numbers caused saturation in KT2 sequence detection.

The cDNA 3' end received a ligated oligonucleotide with a UMI. An equimolar mix of RC1.1 and RC1.2 primed the beta chain across TRBC1 and TRBC2. In TCRdb, the UMI-ligation and nested PCR reads were re-called with MiXCR into one record per CDR3 protein. The table has over 40,000 distinct CDR3 sequences, 11% seen once. The sample taken for sequencing was PBMCs spiked with cells of the T cell clone KT2. The TCR was taken from a human donor.

The DNA for the CDR3 is TGTGCCAGCAGTTACACGGGACAGGGAGCTAACTATGGCTACACCTTC. Protein sequence: CASSYTGQGANYGYTF. The chain links TRBV6-6 to TRBJ1-2, with 9 positions matching TRBD1. J lost 0 bases, V lost 2 bases, and 4 bases had no gene match. The CDR3 consists of 16 residues. Per the germline V gene, CDR1 is MNHNY and CDR2 is SVGAGI (reference sequence).